This T cell receptor beta chain was retrieved from a study of cytomegalovirus exposure and HLA in healthy donors (TCRdb year 2017). For context, the study as a whole: In an earlier analysis of around 540 of the donors, around 290 Gb of sequence data and 100 million or so unique TCR beta sequences from roughly 200 million T cells were reported. A handful of DR-DQ haplotypes were handled as single units for association and clustering because linkage in the cohort was strong. Among the roughly 370 genotyped donors, 81% belonged to the genetic ancestry cluster associated with self-reported Caucasian donors. A separate validation cohort of over a hundred different subjects was used in addition to the approximately 670-subject first cohort. Both class I and class II loci were covered by HLA typing, at four-digit resolution. The study aimed to test whether signatures of past pathogen exposure could be identified by cataloging public T cell receptors. The later analysis used no new phenotypic data to find candidate immune exposures, relying instead on TCR beta sequences and their occurrence across donors. The study used immunosequencing to profile the T cell repertoires of 666 subjects and linked those repertoires to cytomegalovirus serostatus. Donor age, sex, ethnicity and CMV serostatus were compiled together with the repertoire data. To decide whether each TCR beta V gene segment behaved as functional or pseudogenic, an earlier analysis of approximately 620 of the donors relied on high-throughput TCR beta sequencing. An early release covering 550 to 650 HLA-typed donors comprised approximately 300 gigabases of sequencing data and some 79 million unique TCR sequences. To study patterns of TCR occurrence, a later analysis re-analyzed previously published TCR beta repertoires from around 670 donors and added high-resolution HLA genotyping. Across roughly 420 genotyped donors of the cohort, an average of roughly 250,000 unique TCR beta nucleotide sequences per donor were sequenced, and around 20% of those sequences were non-productive. The number of donors typed differed by locus, with 629-630 for A, B, C, DRB1 and DQB1, around 560 for DQA1, about 610 for DPA1, and around 450 for DPB1. The study combined high-throughput TCR immunosequencing, statistical association of individual TCRs with disease status, and machine learning to predict cytomegalovirus infection status. Genome-wide SNP genotypes for about 65% of the 666 donors were used in a later genetic analysis, which treated that subset as a discovery cohort. Every discovery cohort repertoire had been produced on one sequencing platform. What the research found in general, with its limitations: Compared with the roughly 700-donor mean, donors in an Asian-associated ancestry cluster had fewer N-insertions in productive TCRs, according to a later genetic analysis. A cluster of highly shared sequence variants was judged likely to be a technical artifact of the sequencing pipeline. Because counts were too low, around 17 rarely observed V segments, including chromosome 9 orphons, were left out of the earlier analysis of 500 to 650 of the donors. For the cohort, immune exposure information was limited to CMV serostatus. In a later analysis, most CMV-associated TCR beta chains were found to appear HLA-restricted, with HLA associations seemingly driven largely by CMV exposure. Some IMGT-functional V segments, including TRBV6-2 and TRBV6-3, could not be told apart with the 87-base-pair reads, so those segments were excluded. A later analysis found that TCR association rates varied across HLA loci, with DRB1 alleles showing the most associated TCRs and HLA-C alleles the fewest. At a false discovery rate of 0.05, a later analysis linked fewer than 20,000 TCR beta sequences to specific HLA alleles. Strong co-occurrence of HLA alleles, especially DR and DQ, made assigning TCR associations to individual alleles difficult. Most TCR sequences were seen in very few donors, while some public TCRs were found in many individuals. A later analysis reported that several top co-occurrence clusters appeared linked to parvovirus B19, influenza, CMV and Epstein-Barr virus. In a later analysis, HLA-associated TCR beta chains were found to be more clonally expanded and to have lower generation probabilities than equally common non-associated chains. An association between a missense DCLRE1C variant and V-gene and J-gene trimming of TCR beta chains was found in a later genetic analysis and replicated in an independent cohort. The study listed 164 TCR beta chains as associated with cytomegalovirus. Because HLA typing was unavailable for some donors at each locus, only the typed subset was used in association tests. Cytomegalovirus status was reported to be diagnosed by the classifier with high specificity and sensitivity in both the original and validation cohorts. The authors suggested that the approach could potentially be extended to other disease states and immunological phenotypes. In vitro tests confirmed that a few of the cytomegalovirus-associated TCR beta chains recognize cytomegalovirus antigens. Presence/absence analyses assumed roughly uniform sequencing depth across donors, an assumption that may not hold. A further reported finding was that TCR beta sequences accurately predicted the HLA-A and HLA-B alleles for most subjects in the first cohort. Broadly in line with IMGT annotations, most TCR beta V segments showed up in productive rearrangements about 87% or about 30% of the time in an earlier analysis of under 700 of the donors. In this cohort, only TCR beta chains were sequenced, and detectable features were limited by the absence of alpha or paired-chain data. Linkage disequilibrium might explain the correlated functional status among segregating V segments, but an unknown experimental factor could not be ruled out.

The cohort comprised fewer than 750 healthy bone marrow donors. At the time of sampling, every cohort member was nominally healthy, though immune exposures that went unrecorded were likely present. The donor tested CMV seropositive, placing the donor among the 289 seropositive members of the cohort. Each donor provided a peripheral blood sample, and peripheral blood mononuclear cells were used for TCR beta sequencing. The Qiagen DNeasy Blood Extraction Kit was used to extract genomic DNA from the blood cell samples. Libraries came from the immunoSEQ multiplex PCR assay. For the multiplex PCR, a mixture combining 60 forward primers for TCR Vbeta segments and 13 reverse primers for TCR Jbeta segments was used. The CDR3 region of rearranged TCR beta genes was amplified from genomic DNA with a multiplex PCR assay. The amplified TCR beta libraries were sequenced on the Illumina HiSeq System as 87-base-pair reads. The authors processed their data as follows. A later analysis tallied approximately 87 million unique TCR beta chains across the 700 or so repertoires, and roughly 11 million of those chains were shared by two or more donors. A nearest-neighbor algorithm error-corrected the raw reads and collapsed the reads into unique sequences, merging closely related sequences to remove PCR and sequencing errors. CDR3 sequences were aligned to IMGT reference sequences to assign V, D and J gene segments. Each retained sequence needed at least a six-nucleotide match to both a V gene segment and a J gene segment. Rearrangements were classified as productive when the CDR3 lacked stop codons and remained in frame with V and J, and all other rearrangements were classified as non-productive. CDR3 was defined by IMGT convention, running from the second conserved V-encoded cysteine to the conserved J-encoded phenylalanine. In an earlier analysis of around 570 of the donors, sequences lacking an unambiguous match to a single V gene segment were excluded. In an earlier analysis of approximately 550 of the donors, V segments were called functional above 56.7% productive rearrangements and were called segregating when the between-donor standard deviation exceeded 5%. A statistical classification framework was built for diagnosing cytomegalovirus status from the catalog of TCR beta chain sequences. A later analysis assigned V and J genes by comparing TCR nucleotide sequences with IMGT/GENE-DB human TR gene sequences. The TCRdist pipeline was used in a later analysis to assign CDR3 sequences and most-parsimonious VDJ recombination scenarios. A later analysis defined each TCR beta chain by its CDR3 amino acid sequence plus V-gene family, and excluded reads lacking a unique V-gene family. As a way to deal with suspected cross-contamination and a sequencing artifact, a later analysis dropped 640 or so nucleotide sequences that were highly shared and had low generation probability. A later analysis calculated a clonal expansion index for each public chain from normalized within-repertoire ranks of inferred template counts. Generation probabilities in a later analysis came from a VDJ recombination model fitted to out-of-frame rearrangements, and those results were checked against IGoR. In a later analysis, hypergeometric tests were used to score TCR-TCR, TCR-HLA and TCR-CMV co-occurrence, with a repertoire-size bias correction applied to TCR pairs. False discovery rates were estimated in a later analysis by permuting HLA or CMV assignments 20 times. In a later analysis, co-occurring TCRs were grouped using DBSCAN, with TCRdist sequence similarity added in when clustering inside HLA-allele-positive subsets. Co-occurrence clustering excluded repertoires with fewer than 30,000 or more than 120,000 public chains, plus five with anomalous nucleotide sharing. Here the immuneACCESS table is served through TCRdb, limited to in-frame sequences with V and J called. Missing clones are a known gap in these copies; in checked studies unresolved V genes cover under half, and the rest lacks a known reason. The D gene and trimming were derived from the DNA, and the V and J assignments and clone size from that table. The sample includes approximately 110,000 clones, with around 72% observed a single time. About 7.9% of the sample is held by the ten biggest clonotypes.

Between the V and J ends, shortened by 5 bases and 5 bases respectively, the junction contains 17 bases. Sequences SGHDT (CDR1) and YYEEEE (CDR2) are obtained from the germline V gene. Reading from cysteine to phenylalanine, the CDR3 counts 14 amino acids. Only CDR3 DNA is held: 42 bases, read in frame from base 1. This clone was seen more than once but under ten times. No antigen is known for it. Qualities for individual bases were not recorded, and no much larger clone is one base off. Sequenced input: PBMCs. The sequence is built from TRBV5-6 and TRBJ2-7; too little of a D gene remains to name it. The origin of this receptor is a woman in her thirties or forties in good health and CMV-seropositive. In nucleotides, the sequence is TGTGCCAGCAGGGCCCTGGGCAGGTCCAACGAGCAGTACTTC. The translation is CASRALGRSNEQYF.